This T cell receptor beta chain was sequenced for a study of blood T cell repertoires in COVID-19. Using immunoSEQ multiplex PCR, the repertoire was profiled, and TCRdb retains in-frame clones only, with some absent. Of 50,000 to 55,000 clones in the sample, just under 85% are singletons; the top ten hold around 15%. This clone has only a few counts. This CDR3 comprises 13 residues. Germline CDR1 SGHNT, CDR2 YYREEE (reference sequence). Trimming removed 0 bases from V and 0 bases from J, with 4 bases in between. The TCR was taken from a human donor in a cohort sampled during active COVID-19. The gene calls are TRBV5-4 and TRBJ2-7; no definite D call. The sequenced material came from peripheral blood. In DNA form, the CDR3 reads TGTGCCAGCAGCTTGGACAACTCCTACGAGCAGTACTTC. This gives the protein CASSLDNSYEQYF.